The 12 T cell receptor beta chains listed next were all sequenced from one sample in a study of blood T cell repertoires in COVID-19. Profiled with immunoSEQ multiplex PCR; TCRdb holds only in-frame clones, not every one. The sample yields 150,000 or so clones, around nine tenths seen once. The sample comprised peripheral blood. Source of these receptors: a woman aged 70-85 years with COVID-19, enrolled during active disease.

This clone turned up a few times. V gene TRBV7-2 combines with J gene TRBJ2-7; D unresolved. Looked up from germline, CDR1 is SGHTA and CDR2 is FQGNSA. Trimming took off 4 bases at V and 2 bases at J, with 3 bases between the two ends. This CDR3 spans 11 amino acids. This CDR3 is CASSYTYEQYF. CDR3 nucleotide sequence: TGTGCCAGCAGCTATACCTACGAGCAGTACTTC.

Notes on this clone: This sample includes further DNA sequences coding for the same CDR3. The chain carries TRBV7-9 and TRBJ2-7, with 7 bases matching TRBD1. Trimming at V came to 4 bases and at J to 4 bases, leaving 1 base not matched to a gene. The germline V gene has CDR1 SEHNR and CDR2 FQNEAQ (reference sequence). The CDR3 spans 12 residues. CDR3 protein: CASSSTGYEQYF. Written as DNA, the CDR3 is TGTGCCAGCAGCTCGACAGGGTACGAGCAGTACTTC.

The gene calls are TRBV5-1 and TRBJ2-7; possibly TRBD1 for D (6 bases). The CDR3 runs to 13 residues. Germline V gives CDR1 SGHRS, CDR2 YFSETQ. V lost 3 bases and J lost 6, with 13 bases in between. CDR3 in amino acids: CASSSRWGPEQYF. The CDR3 coding sequence is TGCGCCAGCAGCTCGCGATGGGGGCCCGAGCAGTACTTC. The variable domain in full, with the rest retrieved from reference TRBV5-1 and TRBJ2-7, is KAGVTQTPRYLIKTRGQQVTLSCSPISGHRSVSWYQQTPGQGLQFLFEYFSETQRNKGNFPGRFSGRQFSNSRSEMNVSTLELGDSALYLCASSSRWGPEQYFGPGTRLTVT.

The rearrangement joins TRBV2 to TRBJ2-5, with 9 bases matching TRBD1. This CDR3 has 15 amino acids. The germline CDR1 and CDR2 sequences are SNHLY and FYNNEI. J gave up 0 bases and V 6 bases, and 5 bases lay outside the gene matches. CDR3 sequence reads: CASRPDRGYQETQYF. The CDR3 DNA reads TGTGCCAGCAGGCCAGACAGGGGGTACCAAGAGACCCAGTACTTC.

The rearrangement uses TRBV19 and TRBJ1-5; 9 nucleotides line up with TRBD1. This CDR3 comprises 14 residues. The germline V gene has CDR1 LNHDA and CDR2 SQIVND (reference sequence). With V trimmed by 7 bases and J by 4 bases, 5 bases remained unmatched. The CDR3 protein is CASNLQGANQPQHF. In nucleotides, the CDR3 is TGTGCCAGTAATCTACAGGGGGCAAATCAGCCCCAGCATTTT.

The V and J genes are TRBV10-1 and TRBJ1-4, with TRBD1 identical over 8 bases. Germline V gene sequence: CDR1 WNHNN, CDR2 SYGVQD (reference sequence). V lost 5 bases and J lost 5; bases outside the gene matches: 1. The CDR3 extends over 13 amino acids. DNA of the CDR3: TGCGCCAGCAGTCGGACAGGGAATGAAAAACTGTTTTTT. It yields the protein CASSRTGNEKLFF.

The V and J genes are TRBV5-4 and TRBJ2-3; unclear D gene. V lost 1 base, J lost 2 bases, and 11 bases lay in between. There are 15 residues in the CDR3. Germline CDR1 reads SGHNT; CDR2 reads YYREEE (reference sequence). CDR3: CASSLRTPITDTQYF. CDR3 DNA sequence: TGTGCCAGCAGCTTGAGAACTCCAATCACAGATACGCAGTATTTT.

This clone appeared a few times. The CDR3: CASKGGTGSHEQYF. The CDR3 DNA reads TGTGCCAGCAAAGGGGGGACAGGGTCGCACGAGCAGTACTTC. The chain recombines TRBV28 with TRBJ2-7, with 9 bases that match TRBD1. Germline V gene data show CDR1 as MDHEN and CDR2 as SYDVKM. V lost 7 bases, J lost 5 bases, and 9 bases stayed unmatched. The CDR3 runs to 14 residues.

To note about this clone: Germline is not matched at one junction end, which may reflect a read error. V and J are TRBV12-3 or TRBV12-4 and TRBJ2-3, with 10 bases aligning to TRBD1. The length of the CDR3 is 12 residues. The CDR3 sequence: CASSHGQGVPNF. CDR3 sequence (DNA): TGTGCCAGCAGTCACGGACAGGGGGTTCCCAATTTT.

The chain has TRBV9 and TRBJ2-7; D may be TRBD1 (6 bases). Germline CDR1 reads SGDLS; CDR2 reads YYNGEE. CDR3 length: 14 amino acids. Trimming left V 4 bases short and J 1 base short, with 12 bases between. The CDR3 DNA is TGTGCCAGCAGCCCAAGACAGGCTTCCTACGAGCAGTACTTC. Its translation: CASSPRQASYEQYF.

J is TRBJ1-6 and V is TRBV6-1, with D maybe TRBD1 (6 bases). The CDR3 totals 18 residues. Trimming took 4 bases from V and 0 from J, leaving 16 bases between them. Germline CDR1 MNHNS, CDR2 SASEGT. In nucleotides, the CDR3 is TGTGCCAGCAGTGTAGGGACATTCGGTAGCTCCTATAATTCACCCCTCCACTTT. As protein: CASSVGTFGSSYNSPLHF.

This clone appeared a few times. The V call is TRBV7-8, the J call TRBJ1-5; 8 bases fit TRBD1. With V trimmed by 5 bases and J by 6 bases, 9 bases remained unmatched. Per the germline V gene, CDR1 is SGHVS and CDR2 is FQNEAQ. This CDR3 is 15 amino acids long. CDR3 in DNA: TGTGCCAGCAGCCTTGACGGACAGGGTGCTCAGCCCCAGCATTTT. Protein product: CASSLDGQGAQPQHF.